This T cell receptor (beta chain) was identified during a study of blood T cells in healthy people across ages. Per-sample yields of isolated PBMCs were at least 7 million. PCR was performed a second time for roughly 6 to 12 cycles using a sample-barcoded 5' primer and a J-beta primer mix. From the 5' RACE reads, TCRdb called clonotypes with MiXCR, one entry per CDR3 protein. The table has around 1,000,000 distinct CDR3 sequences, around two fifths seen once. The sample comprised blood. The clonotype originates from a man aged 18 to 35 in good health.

The chain's CDR3 is CASSEPSVYGYTF. CDR3 DNA: TGTGCCAGCAGTGAACCCTCGGTCTATGGCTACACCTTC. The J gene is TRBJ1-2, the V gene TRBV6-1; no clear D gene. Germline values: CDR1 MNHNS, CDR2 SASEGT. The CDR3 runs to 13 residues. V lost 2 bases, J lost 4 bases, and 8 bases lay in between.